The 9 T cell receptor beta chains listed next were all sequenced from one sample in a study of blood T cells in healthy people across ages. Through a sample-barcoded 5' primer and a J-beta primer mix, a second PCR was run for roughly 7 to 11 cycles. TCRdb called the 5' RACE reads again in MiXCR, with one record for every CDR3 protein. The sample lists around 800,000 distinct CDR3 sequences; about 62% were seen once. Sequencing was done on a sample of blood. The receptor set was obtained from a man between 25 and 39 years old in good health.

This chain uses TRBV10-3 with TRBJ2-5, with a possible D match to TRBD2 (5 bases). This CDR3 has 13 amino acids. CDR1 is ENHRY, CDR2 SYGVKD, per germline. Trimming shortened V by 6 bases and J by 1 base, and 9 bases separated the two germline ends. This chain's CDR3 is CAISWTVQETQYF. The CDR3 coding sequence is TGTGCCATCAGCTGGACTGTCCAAGAGACCCAGTACTTC.

This clonotype was recorded many times. The chain uses TRBV7-6 and TRBJ1-5; TRBD1 is a possible D gene (5 bases). Trimming took 6 bases from V and 1 from J, leaving 7 bases between them. This CDR3 contains 13 residues. CDR1 and CDR2 (germline): SGHVS, FNYEAQ. The CDR3 region is CASSGGSNQPQHF. In DNA form, the CDR3 reads TGTGCCAGCAGTGGGGGGAGCAATCAGCCCCAGCATTTT. Combining the CDR3 with reference TRBV7-6 and TRBJ1-5 gives the whole variable domain GAGVSQSPRYKVTKRGQDVALRCDPISGHVSLYWYRQALGQGPEFLTYFNYEAQQDKSGLPNDRFSAERPEGSISTLTIQRTEQRDSAMYRCASSGGSNQPQHFGDGTRLSIL.

The rearrangement uses TRBV20-1 and TRBJ2-7; D call uncertain. CDR3 length equals 14 residues. The germline V gene has CDR1 DFQATT and CDR2 SNEGSKA (reference sequence). Here the CDR3 reads CSAFDRTSSYEQYF. The DNA for the CDR3 is TGCAGCGCCTTTGATAGGACGAGCTCCTACGAGCAGTACTTC.

This clonotype has more than one count but fewer than ten. This chain connects TRBV4-3 to TRBJ1-4; no clear D gene. Germline CDR1 is LGHNA and CDR2 is YSLEER. V lost 0 bases to trimming and J lost 8 bases, with 7 bases between them. CDR3 length equals 13 residues. The CDR3 reads CASSQDAAEKLFF. Here the CDR3 DNA reads TGCGCCAGCAGCCAAGATGCGGCAGAAAAACTGTTTTTT.

This clonotype was seen just once. This chain links TRBV6-5 with TRBJ2-2, with D possibly TRBD2 on 6 matching bases. The length of the CDR3 is 15 residues. Looked up from germline, CDR1 is MNHEY and CDR2 is SVGAGI. V was cut by 4 bases and J by 4 bases, with 13 bases left in between. Written as DNA, the CDR3 is TGTGCCAGCAGTTGGGGAGGACGTGCCACCGGGGAGCTGTTTTTT. It translates to CASSWGGRATGELFF.

This clonotype was picked up a small number of times. The rearrangement joins TRBV20-1 to TRBJ2-7, with 9 bases that match TRBD1. J lost 3 bases, V lost 6 bases, and 6 bases had no gene match. The CDR3 contains 13 residues. CDR1 is DFQATT, CDR2 SNEGSKA, per germline (reference sequence). The CDR3 DNA reads as TGCAGTGCAATGGGACAGGGCGTCTACGAGCAGTACTTC. The encoded protein is CSAMGQGVYEQYF.

This rearrangement joins TRBV15 to TRBJ1-5; tentatively, D is TRBD1 (6 bases). This CDR3 contains 16 residues. CDR1 and CDR2 (germline): LNHNV, YYDKDF (reference sequence). V lost 1 base, J lost 2 bases, and 12 bases lay in between. CDR3 protein: CATSRVVGAGNQPQHF. For the CDR3, the DNA is TGTGCCACCAGCAGAGTAGTGGGGGCAGGCAATCAGCCCCAGCATTTT.

CDR3 sequence: CAYIDGGSYEQYF. The CDR3 DNA is TGTGCCTACATCGATGGGGGTTCCTACGAGCAGTACTTC. The chain carries TRBV30 and TRBJ2-7, with D tentatively TRBD1 or TRBD2 (5 bases each). V dropped 7 bases and J dropped 1 base, with 14 bases sitting between them. CDR1 is GTSNPN and CDR2 is SVGIG in the germline V gene (reference sequence). The CDR3 consists of 13 residues.

In this sample, this clonotype turned up once. V gene TRBV2 combines with J gene TRBJ2-4; no reliable D call. V was trimmed by 7 bases and J by 0 bases, leaving 7 bases between them. This CDR3 spans 13 amino acids. Germline V gene lookup returns CDR1 SNHLY and CDR2 FYNNEI. CDR3 amino acids: CASTRLAKNIQYF. In DNA form, the CDR3 reads TGTGCCAGCACGCGTCTAGCCAAAAACATTCAGTACTTC.